This T cell receptor beta chain is drawn from a study of shared clonotypes between healthy human individuals. Study information: A few men and a couple of women, aged 18 to 49, were donors.

From germline, CDR1 is SGHAT and CDR2 FQNNGV. This CDR3 has 15 amino acids. V was cut by 1 base and J by 6 bases, with 12 bases left in between. Terminally differentiated effector memory CD45RA+ cells were excluded by CCR7 positive selection of CD45RO-negative cells. Deep level was the assay's run setting. Assay used: immunoSEQ multiplex PCR; TCRdb lists only in-frame clones, some missing. The sample has about 2.1 million clones; 85% to 95% are singletons. As for this clone: The target antigen is unknown.

Notes on the study in general: Donor clonotype sharing was expected to depend on sequencing depth. The sharing of 4.5% to 5.5% of naive CD4 clonotypes was seen across a handful of donors.

This sequence was found in a young man in good health. Some clones in this sample may be carry-over from other donors' samples. What was sequenced was naive CD8+ T cells from PBMCs. The chain has TRBV11-2 and TRBJ2-2; D is unresolved. The CDR3 DNA sequence: TGTGCCAGCAGCTTAGTCCCCCTAACCTCCGGGGAGCTGTTTTTT. Its translation: CASSLVPLTSGELFF.